This T cell receptor (beta chain) originates from a study of cytomegalovirus exposure and HLA in healthy donors. Notes on the study in general: Accurate prediction of most subjects' HLA-A and HLA-B alleles from TCR beta sequences was reported.

Amplification used 60 Vbeta primers and 13 Jbeta primers. The table came from immunoSEQ multiplex PCR; TCRdb's copy has only in-frame clones and leaves some out. The sample records around 140,000 clones, about 80% being singletons. To note about this clone: The antigen is undetermined.

The CDR3 consists of 15 residues. Trimming took off 0 bases at V and 5 bases at J, with 13 bases between the two ends. The V gene's germline CDR1 is MNHEY and CDR2 SVGAGI. The gene calls are TRBV6-5 and TRBJ2-5, with D unclear. This receptor was taken from a man under 40 in good health and CMV-seropositive. The specimen sequenced was PBMCs. The CDR3 bases are TGTGCCAGCAGTTACTCGCTGGCTAGGCGGGAGACCCAGTACTTC. Translating it yields CASSYSLARRETQYF.